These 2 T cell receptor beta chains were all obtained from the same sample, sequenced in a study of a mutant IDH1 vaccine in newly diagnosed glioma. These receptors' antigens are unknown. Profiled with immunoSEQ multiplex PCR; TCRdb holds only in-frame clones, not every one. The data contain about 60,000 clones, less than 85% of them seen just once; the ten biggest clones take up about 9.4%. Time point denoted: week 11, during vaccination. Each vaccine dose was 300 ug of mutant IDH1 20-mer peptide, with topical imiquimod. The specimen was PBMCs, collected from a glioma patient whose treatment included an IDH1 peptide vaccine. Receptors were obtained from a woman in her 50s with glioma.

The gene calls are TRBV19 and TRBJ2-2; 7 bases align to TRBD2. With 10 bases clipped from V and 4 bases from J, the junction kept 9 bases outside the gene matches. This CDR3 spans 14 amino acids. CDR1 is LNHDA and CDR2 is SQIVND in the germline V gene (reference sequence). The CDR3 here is CATGRGGGTGELFF. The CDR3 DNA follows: TGTGCCACCGGTAGGGGCGGGGGCACCGGGGAGCTGTTTTTT. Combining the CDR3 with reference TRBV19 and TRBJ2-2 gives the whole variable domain DGGITQSPKYLFRKEGQNVTLSCEQNLNHDAMYWYRQDPGQGLRLIYYSQIVNDFQKGDIAEGYSVSREKKESFPLTVTSAQKNPTAFYLCATGRGGGTGELFFGEGSRLTVL.

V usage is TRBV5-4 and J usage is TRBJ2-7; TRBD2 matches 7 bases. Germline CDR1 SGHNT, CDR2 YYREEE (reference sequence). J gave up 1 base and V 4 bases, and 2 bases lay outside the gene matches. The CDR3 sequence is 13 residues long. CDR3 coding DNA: TGTGCCAGCAGCCGGACTAGTTCCTACGAGCAGTACTTC. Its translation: CASSRTSSYEQYF.